Listed here are 27 T cell receptor beta chains from one sample, sequenced in a study of regulatory and conventional T cells in RAG deficiency (dated by TCRdb to about 2017). Before genomic DNA extraction, regulatory T cells were purified from blood as CD4+CD25-high CD127-low cells. The method behind the library was the immunoSEQ multiplex PCR assay. Imported from immuneACCESS, the table was reduced by TCRdb to in-frame sequences with V and J called. These copies leave out some clones; in studies compared against another copy, an unresolved V gene accounts for under half, and the cause of the remainder is not known. The sample data list thousands of clones, and approximately 93% of these were observed just once. The ten most abundant clones make up over 1.5% of the sample. This same sample was also taken into another study, of regulatory T cells. As that second paper reports: The multiplex PCR used 52 forward TRBV primers and 13 reverse TRBJ primers, with assay-based and computational corrections for amplification bias.

The sample consisted of CD127- CD25+ CD4+ Tregs sorted from blood. The receptors were gathered from a human donor in good health.

In this sample, this clone turned up once. In DNA, the CDR3 is TGTGCCAGCAGCGCAGCCTGGACAGGGTCTATGGATACGCAGTATTTT. It translates to CASSAAWTGSMDTQYF. This chain links TRBV9 with TRBJ2-3, with 8 bases fitting TRBD1. The CDR3 has 16 residues. J was trimmed by 6 bases and V by 3 bases; bases with no gene match: 12. Germline values: CDR1 SGDLS, CDR2 YYNGEE.

The CDR3 sequence: CSASLSYEQYF. The CDR3 DNA reads TGCAGTGCTAGCCTTTCGTACGAGCAGTACTTC. The chain has TRBV20-1 and TRBJ2-7; D remains unclear. There are 11 residues in the CDR3. Germline loops: CDR1 DFQATT, CDR2 SNEGSKA (reference sequence). Trimming took off 3 bases at V and 4 bases at J, with 7 bases between the two ends.

The CDR3 nucleotides read TGCAGCGTTGAGAACCAGGGGGTGATGAACACTGAAGCTTTCTTT. This encodes CSVENQGVMNTEAFF. This chain links TRBV29-1 with TRBJ1-1; 7 bases are a match to TRBD1. Germline loops: CDR1 SQVTM, CDR2 ANQGSEA. This CDR3 is 15 amino acids long. The junction had 7 bases not matched to a gene; V was cut back by 3 bases and J by 0 bases.

J is TRBJ2-7 and V is TRBV20-1; 7 nucleotides align to TRBD2. V lost 6 bases and J lost 7; bases outside the gene matches: 6. The length of the CDR3 is 11 residues. Germline V gene data show CDR1 as DFQATT and CDR2 as SNEGSKA (reference sequence). Written as DNA, the CDR3 is TGCAGTGCCGCCCCAGCGGGGGAGCAGTACTTC. Translating it yields CSAAPAGEQYF.

This clone was observed once. This chain connects TRBV7-6 to TRBJ1-5; tentatively, D is TRBD1 (5 bases). The V end was cut by 1 base, the J end by 6 bases, with 7 bases between. CDR1 is SGHVS and CDR2 is FNYEAQ in the germline V gene. The CDR3 runs 13 residues. The CDR3 bases are TGTGCCAGCAGCTTAGGGGGCGGTCAGCCCCAGCATTTT. It encodes CASSLGGGQPQHF.

The V gene is TRBV5-1, the J gene TRBJ2-1; 8 bases map to TRBD1. The CDR3 has 14 residues. Germline V gives CDR1 SGHRS, CDR2 YFSETQ. V lost 6 bases and J lost 7; bases outside the gene matches: 9. Here the CDR3 reads CASKTGQVKNEQFF. For the CDR3, the DNA is TGCGCCAGCAAGACGGGACAGGTCAAGAATGAGCAGTTCTTC.

This clone came up once. CDR3 amino acids: CASSESGQGRPYEQYF. In nucleotides, the CDR3 is TGCGCCAGCAGTGAGTCCGGACAGGGGCGACCCTACGAGCAGTACTTC. This chain joins TRBV10-2 and TRBJ2-7; 9 bases line up with TRBD1. The V segment lost 0 bases and the J segment 2 bases; nucleotides outside the gene matches: 5. Germline V CDR1 and CDR2: WSHSY, SAAADI. The CDR3 sequence is 16 residues long.

The chain links TRBV2 to TRBJ1-2, with D maybe TRBD1 (6 bases). Germline V gene sequence: CDR1 SNHLY, CDR2 FYNNEI. The germline V and J ends were trimmed by 5 bases and 2 bases, with 15 bases remaining between them. The CDR3 has 15 amino acids. DNA of the CDR3: TGTGCCAGCAGTCCCCGGGGGAGGGGGAACTATGGCTACACCTTC. It codes for CASSPRGRGNYGYTF.

V and J are TRBV18 and TRBJ1-2, with a tentative D call TRBD1 (5 bases). CDR1 KGHSH and CDR2 LQKENI come from the germline V gene. CDR3 length equals 14 residues. V was trimmed by 3 bases and J by 3 bases, leaving 11 bases between them. The CDR3 sequence is CASSPTGGHYGYTF. Here the CDR3 DNA reads TGTGCCAGCTCACCCACCGGGGGTCACTATGGCTACACCTTC.

This chain links TRBV5-4 with TRBJ2-7; unclear D gene. The CDR3 extends over 14 amino acids. Germline loops: CDR1 SGHNT, CDR2 YYREEE (reference sequence). Between the trimmed V and J ends, which lost 0 bases and 1 base, there was a span of 8 bases. In nucleotides, the CDR3 is TGTGCCAGCAGCTTGGATGTGAGATCCTACGAGCAGTACTTC. Translated, it gives CASSLDVRSYEQYF.

The rearrangement links TRBV11-2 to TRBJ2-7, with a tentative D call TRBD2 (6 bases). V was trimmed by 8 bases and J by 2 bases, leaving 13 bases between them. The CDR3 is 13 amino acids. Looked up from germline, CDR1 is SGHAT and CDR2 is FQNNGV. The CDR3 spells CASGWAGPYEQYF. DNA of the CDR3: TGTGCCAGCGGTTGGGCGGGACCCTACGAGCAGTACTTC.

This clone was recorded only once. The V and J genes are TRBV9 and TRBJ2-1, with a weak D call TRBD2 (6 bases). The germline V gene has CDR1 SGDLS and CDR2 YYNGEE. The V end lost 2 bases, the J end lost 6 bases, and 18 bases lay between the germline ends. CDR3 length equals 16 residues. The CDR3 loop reads CASSVRRDSSSNEQFF. The CDR3 bases are TGTGCCAGCAGCGTTCGCCGGGACTCCTCTTCCAATGAGCAGTTCTTC. The entire variable domain, with the rest obtained from reference TRBV9 and TRBJ2-1, is as follows: DSGVTQTPKHLITATGQRVTLRCSPRSGDLSVYWYQQSLDQGLQFLIQYYNGEERAKGNILERFSAQQFPDLHSELNLSSLELGDSALYFCASSVRRDSSSNEQFFGPGTRLTVL.

This clone was seen a few times. The rearrangement uses TRBV9 and TRBJ2-1; 11 bases are a match to TRBD2. The V gene's germline CDR1 is SGDLS and CDR2 YYNGEE. V lost 2 bases to trimming and J lost 8 bases; unmatched junction nucleotides: 6. The CDR3 sequence is 15 residues long. CDR3 residues: CASSVTSGIIDEQFF. DNA of the CDR3: TGTGCCAGCAGCGTGACTAGCGGGATTATCGATGAGCAGTTCTTC.

The chain joins TRBV6-6 to TRBJ2-7; no clear D. The germline gives CDR1 MNHNY, CDR2 SVGAGI (reference sequence). This CDR3 contains 14 residues. V was trimmed by 0 bases and J by 7 bases, leaving 13 bases between them. The CDR3 loop is CASSYSRLTEEQYF. For the CDR3, the DNA is TGTGCCAGCAGTTACTCGCGGCTGACGGAGGAGCAGTACTTC.

The CDR3 reads CASSESGRPSYEQYF. The CDR3 DNA follows: TGTGCCAGCAGTGAATCTGGCAGGCCTTCCTACGAGCAGTACTTC. The chain uses TRBV25-1 and TRBJ2-7; no firm D call. The germline gives CDR1 MGHDK, CDR2 SYGVNS. This CDR3 contains 15 residues. Trimming pared 1 base from V and 1 base from J, leaving 11 bases between.

The chain joins TRBV25-1 to TRBJ2-7; 11 positions match TRBD2. V gave up 6 bases and J gave up 6 bases; unmatched junction bases: 7. This CDR3 spans 14 amino acids. In germline, CDR1 is MGHDK, CDR2 SYGVNS. As DNA, the CDR3 is TGTGCCAGCAGCGAACTAGCGGGGGTCGGCGAGCAGTACTTC. Translation: CASSELAGVGEQYF.

The chain is built from TRBV18 and TRBJ1-2; TRBD1 aligns across 8 bases. CDR3 length: 13 residues. Trimming took 4 bases from V and 8 from J; bases not matched to a gene: 6. CDR1 and CDR2 (germline): KGHSH, LQKENI. CDR3 protein: CASSHDRGGGYTF. CDR3 DNA sequence: TGTGCCAGCTCACATGACAGGGGTGGAGGCTACACCTTC.

V is TRBV20-1 and J is TRBJ2-1; no reliable D call. Germline-derived CDR1 and CDR2 are DFQATT and SNEGSKA (reference sequence). Trimming took off 3 bases at V and 7 bases at J, with 7 bases between the two ends. The CDR3 spans 11 residues. The CDR3 DNA reads as TGCAGTGCTAGCTCCCAGAATGAGCAGTTCTTC. Translation: CSASSQNEQFF.

The chain couples TRBV6-1 to TRBJ2-7; no clear D. With 1 base removed from V and 0 bases from J, the gap between germline ends came to 10 bases. Germline assignment: CDR1 MNHNS and CDR2 SASEGT. The CDR3 has 15 residues. This chain's CDR3 is CASSEVTFVSYEQYF. CDR3 coding DNA: TGTGCCAGCAGTGAAGTAACATTCGTCTCCTACGAGCAGTACTTC.

This rearrangement joins TRBV5-6 to TRBJ2-1; 11 positions match TRBD1. The trim removed 0 bases at V and 4 bases at J, leaving 6 bases unmatched. Germline V gives CDR1 SGHDT, CDR2 YYEEEE. This CDR3 spans 17 amino acids. In DNA, the CDR3 is TGTGCCAGCAGCTTGGCCTTTGGGACAGGGGGTTACAATGAGCAGTTCTTC. Its protein is CASSLAFGTGGYNEQFF. Together with reference TRBV5-6 and TRBJ2-1, the CDR3 gives the full variable domain: DAGVTQSPTHLIKTRGQQVTLRCSPKSGHDTVSWYQQALGQGPQFIFQYYEEEERQRGNFPDRFSGHQFPNYSSELNVNALLLGDSALYLCASSLAFGTGGYNEQFFGPGTRLTVL.

The chain has TRBV10-1 and TRBJ2-1, with D possibly TRBD2 on 6 matching bases. This CDR3 comprises 15 residues. Trimming cost V 1 base and J 4 bases, with 11 bases left between them. CDR1 is WNHNN, CDR2 SYGVQD, per germline (reference sequence). Here the CDR3 reads CASSELGGVYNEQFF. The CDR3 coding sequence is TGCGCCAGCAGTGAGTTGGGCGGGGTATACAATGAGCAGTTCTTC.

This clone has just one count. This sequence joins TRBV6-5 and TRBJ1-2; 7 nucleotides agree with TRBD1. The CDR3 loop spans 15 amino acids. With 2 bases clipped from V and 2 bases from J, the junction kept 5 bases outside the gene matches. Germline CDR1 reads MNHEY; CDR2 reads SVGAGI. The CDR3 loop reads CASSYGSRGNYGYTF. CDR3 in DNA: TGTGCCAGCAGTTACGGCTCCAGGGGGAACTATGGCTACACCTTC.

The chain couples TRBV30 to TRBJ2-3, with 8 bases fitting TRBD1. This CDR3 is built from 19 residues. The germline gives CDR1 GTSNPN, CDR2 SVGIG (reference sequence). The ends lost 3 bases at V and 2 bases at J; junction bases unmatched: 19. CDR3 nucleotide sequence: TGTGCCTGGAGCGGCGAAGTAGGTAGACAGGGGTTTTTCACAGATACGCAGTATTTT. Protein product: CAWSGEVGRQGFFTDTQYF.

The chain has TRBV4-1 and TRBJ2-5; maybe TRBD1 (6 bases). CDR1 is MGHRA and CDR2 is YSYEKL in the germline V gene. CDR3 length: 16 amino acids. V dropped 3 bases and J dropped 2 bases, with 16 bases sitting between them. The CDR3 DNA sequence: TGCGCCAGCAGCCACAGCGGCGACAGGAATCAAGAGACCCAGTACTTC. Encoded protein: CASSHSGDRNQETQYF.

The chain employs TRBV19 and TRBJ2-7, with TRBD1 matching over 10 bases. V was pared by 4 bases and J by 3 bases, with 3 bases of the junction left unmatched. This CDR3 spans 14 amino acids. Germline-derived CDR1 and CDR2 are LNHDA and SQIVND (reference sequence). The CDR3 nucleotides are TGTGCCAGTAGTAGGGACAGGGGTTACTACGAGCAGTACTTC. It encodes CASSRDRGYYEQYF.

The chain recombines TRBV6-5 with TRBJ1-6; 7 bases line up with TRBD1. The CDR3 extends over 15 amino acids. Germline CDR1 and CDR2: MNHEY and SVGAGI. The trim removed 4 bases at V and 9 bases at J, leaving 9 bases unmatched. The CDR3 reads CASSLLGGRSSPLHF. The CDR3 region has the DNA TGTGCCAGCAGTTTACTAGGGGGCCGAAGTTCACCCCTCCACTTT.

The J gene is TRBJ2-3, the V gene TRBV5-8; 8 bases align to TRBD1. V dropped 7 bases and J dropped 2; count of bases not matched to a gene: 6. The CDR3 sequence is 14 residues long. Germline CDR1 reads SGHTS; CDR2 reads YDEGEE. CDR3 loop: CASSTGGATDTQYF. DNA of the CDR3: TGTGCCAGCTCTACAGGGGGAGCCACAGATACGCAGTATTTT.